The 31 T cell receptor beta chains listed next were all sequenced from one sample in a study of monozygotic twins with inflammatory bowel disease. One entry per CDR3 protein, without DNA, is what TCRdb gives after re-calling the 5' RACE reads. The sample includes under 200,000 distinct CDR3 sequences. Sequencing was carried out using blood. These receptors were collected from a human donor with ulcerative colitis or Crohn's disease, or a healthy co-twin of an affected twin (not recorded which).

The genes are TRBV20-1 and TRBJ1-1; TCRdb designates TRBD1, a call that cannot be tested without DNA. Germline V lookup: CDR1 DFQATT, CDR2 SNEGSKA (reference sequence). This CDR3 region has 16 residues. The CDR3 region is CSARDWGLGRGTEVFF.

The gene calls are TRBV15 and TRBJ2-1; the D gene TCRdb calls, TRBD1, cannot be checked with no DNA. The CDR3 is 16 residues long. Germline-derived CDR1 and CDR2 are LNHNV and YYDKDF (reference sequence). The CDR3 loop is CATSREKPGSYNEQFF. The variable domain in full, with the rest retrieved from reference TRBV15 and TRBJ2-1, is DAMVIQNPRYQVTQFGKPVTLSCSQTLNHNVMYWYQQKSSQAPKLLFHYYDKDFNNEADTPDNFQSRRPNTSFCFLDIRSPGLGDTAMYLCATSREKPGSYNEQFFGPGTRLTVL.

The chain links TRBV6-5 to TRBJ1-1; TCRdb's assignment of TRBD1 cannot be checked, as there is no DNA. There are 15 residues in the CDR3. The germline CDR1 and CDR2 sequences are MNHEY and SVGAGI. Here the CDR3 reads CASSWGRPPNTEAFF.

J is TRBJ2-7 and V is TRBV9; TCRdb designates TRBD2, a call that cannot be tested without DNA. Germline V CDR1 and CDR2: SGDLS, YYNGEE. The CDR3 spans 15 residues. The CDR3 loop reads CASSPGLAGVGEQYF. Variable domain in full (rest from reference TRBV9 and TRBJ2-7): DSGVTQTPKHLITATGQRVTLRCSPRSGDLSVYWYQQSLDQGLQFLIQYYNGEERAKGNILERFSAQQFPDLHSELNLSSLELGDSALYFCASSPGLAGVGEQYFGPGTRLTVT.

Here the CDR3 reads CASIRPGGAGNEQFF. V and J are TRBV7-2 and TRBJ2-1; no DNA is available, so the TRBD1 call from TCRdb remains unchecked. The CDR3 totals 15 residues. Per germline, CDR1 SGHTA and CDR2 FQGNSA. The full variable domain, its missing parts supplied by reference TRBV7-2 and TRBJ2-1, is GAGVSQSPSNKVTEKGKDVELRCDPISGHTALYWYRQSLGQGLEFLIYFQGNSAPDKSGLPSDRFSAERTGGSVSTLTIQRTQQEDSAVYLCASIRPGGAGNEQFFGPGTRLTVL.

V is TRBV5-1 and J is TRBJ2-7; TCRdb gives TRBD1 as the D gene, but with no DNA this cannot be confirmed. Germline CDR1 is SGHRS and CDR2 is YFSETQ. The CDR3 totals 13 residues. CDR3 in amino acids: CASSMGQGGEQYF.

This chain links TRBV12-3 or TRBV12-4 with TRBJ2-1; TCRdb reports TRBD1, a call that lacks DNA to check it against. This CDR3 contains 13 residues. This CDR3 is CATRPHGYNEQFF.

The CDR3 here is CASSPTGYNEQFF. This rearrangement joins TRBV4-1 to TRBJ2-1; TCRdb reports TRBD1, a call that lacks DNA to check it against. The CDR3 has 13 amino acids. Germline-derived CDR1 and CDR2 are MGHRA and YSYEKL.

J is TRBJ2-7 and V is TRBV7-3; the TRBD2 assignment by TCRdb is unverifiable without DNA. Germline V gives CDR1 SGHTA, CDR2 FQGTGA. The CDR3 is 14 residues long. The CDR3 sequence: CASSLQRARGEQYF.

The chain couples TRBV24-1 to TRBJ2-1; TCRdb designates TRBD2, a call that cannot be tested without DNA. Germline V gene lookup returns CDR1 KGHDR and CDR2 SFDVKD. This CDR3 region has 16 residues. The CDR3 loop is CATSDLPGNSFDEQFF.

The V gene is TRBV7-8, the J gene TRBJ2-4; TCRdb returns TRBD1, unconfirmable since there is no DNA. The CDR3 consists of 16 residues. Germline V gene sequence: CDR1 SGHVS, CDR2 FQNEAQ. CDR3 in amino acids: CASSPGGAGAKNIQYF.

The CDR3: CASSLNSGGSYYEQYF. The V and J genes are TRBV5-1 and TRBJ2-7; no DNA is available, so the TRBD1 call from TCRdb remains unchecked. This CDR3 is built from 16 residues. Germline V CDR1 and CDR2: SGHRS, YFSETQ. Supplemented by reference TRBV5-1 and TRBJ2-7, the full variable domain reads KAGVTQTPRYLIKTRGQQVTLSCSPISGHRSVSWYQQTPGQGLQFLFEYFSETQRNKGNFPGRFSGRQFSNSRSEMNVSTLELGDSALYLCASSLNSGGSYYEQYFGPGTRLTVT.

This sequence joins TRBV4-3 and TRBJ2-1; as DNA is missing, the TRBD2 call by TCRdb cannot be tested. This CDR3 contains 16 residues. The germline gives CDR1 LGHNA, CDR2 YSLEER. The CDR3 is CASSQGYSRSYNEQFF.

The chain combines TRBV6-2 or TRBV6-3 with TRBJ1-5. Per the germline V gene, CDR1 is MNHEY and CDR2 is SVGEGT. This CDR3 contains 13 residues. CDR3 amino acids: CASSYLANQPQHF.

This chain joins TRBV6-1 and TRBJ1-3; the D call of TRBD1 rests on TCRdb alone, since no DNA is present to check it. The CDR3 is 15 residues long. Looked up from germline, CDR1 is MNHNS and CDR2 is SASEGT. The CDR3: CASRQGGWSGNTIYF.

The chain links TRBV7-2 to TRBJ1-1; the TCRdb call, TRBD1, lacks DNA for checking. The CDR3 covers 15 residues. Germline lookup yields CDR1 SGHTA and CDR2 FQGNSA. The CDR3 reads CASSRQGAANTEAFF.

The rearrangement links TRBV28 to TRBJ1-5. Germline values: CDR1 MDHEN, CDR2 SYDVKM. This CDR3 has 15 amino acids. CDR3 in amino acids: CASRTSGLSNQPQHF.

The chain is built from TRBV25-1 and TRBJ2-3; no DNA is available, so the TRBD1 call from TCRdb remains unchecked. CDR3 length: 13 residues. Germline V lookup: CDR1 MGHDK, CDR2 SYGVNS. The CDR3 protein is CASSRSPSDTQYF.

The V call is TRBV7-8, the J call TRBJ2-3; with no DNA, the TCRdb D assignment of TRBD1 cannot be verified. Germline V gene lookup returns CDR1 SGHVS and CDR2 FQNEAQ. This CDR3 is 15 amino acids long. The CDR3 sequence: CASSPRTVINHTQYF.

The chain recombines TRBV28 with TRBJ2-7; TCRdb outputs TRBD2, but without DNA this stays unchecked. Germline V gene sequence: CDR1 MDHEN, CDR2 SYDVKM. The CDR3 contains 15 residues. CDR3 residues: CASSRRGLESYEQYF.

The gene calls are TRBV5-1 and TRBJ1-2. This CDR3 contains 13 residues. Germline CDR1 reads SGHRS; CDR2 reads YFSETQ. The CDR3: CASARSTGRGYTF.

V and J are TRBV7-3 and TRBJ1-6. CDR3 length: 16 amino acids. Per germline, CDR1 SGHTA and CDR2 FQGTGA. The CDR3 loop reads CASSLRSSSYNSPLHF.

The genes are TRBV4-2 and TRBJ2-7; no DNA is available, so the TRBD1 call from TCRdb remains unchecked. Germline V gene lookup returns CDR1 LGHNA and CDR2 YNFKEQ. The CDR3 is 15 residues long. The CDR3 sequence: CASSPRWGSSYEQYF.

This chain links TRBV5-6 with TRBJ1-2. CDR1 and CDR2 (germline): SGHDT, YYEEEE. The CDR3 runs 16 residues. The CDR3 reads CASSLAGIGFSEGYTF.

The CDR3 reads CSAPRLAQNSYEQYF. V gene TRBV20-1 combines with J gene TRBJ2-7; TCRdb reports TRBD2, a call that lacks DNA to check it against. CDR3 length: 15 residues. Germline lookup yields CDR1 DFQATT and CDR2 SNEGSKA (reference sequence).

V and J are TRBV5-1 and TRBJ2-1; lacking DNA, the TRBD2 call made by TCRdb goes unchecked. The germline V gene encodes CDR1 SGHRS and CDR2 YFSETQ. CDR3 length equals 15 residues. This CDR3 is CASSLVTSGNDEQFF.

The chain combines TRBV12-3 or TRBV12-4 with TRBJ1-3. This CDR3 has 15 residues. CDR3 sequence reads: CASSPYGRSGNTIYF.

V usage is TRBV5-1 and J usage is TRBJ2-1. The V gene's germline CDR1 is SGHRS and CDR2 YFSETQ. The CDR3 sequence is 18 residues long. The chain's CDR3 is CASSLLPHSRGSYNEQFF.

The CDR3 protein is CASSSPWGYGYTF. This chain uses TRBV11-2 with TRBJ1-2; TCRdb selects TRBD1, and the lack of DNA leaves this call unchecked. CDR1 is SGHAT, CDR2 FQNNGV, per germline. The CDR3 consists of 13 residues.

This sequence joins TRBV7-8 and TRBJ1-2; TCRdb names TRBD1, which stays unverified in the absence of DNA. The CDR3 is 14 residues long. CDR1 SGHVS and CDR2 FQNEAQ come from the germline V gene. The CDR3 region is CASIQVAGFGGYTF.

V and J are TRBV21-1 and TRBJ1-2; no DNA is available, so the TRBD1 call from TCRdb remains unchecked. TRBV21-1 corresponds to a pseudogene. The CDR3 has 15 amino acids. This CDR3 is CASSTRQGAGYGYTF.